This TCR beta chain comes out of a study of blood T cell repertoires in COVID-19. Study-wide background: PBMCs, B-cell-depleted T cells, or T cells were the source of the cDNA or gDNA that made up the material.

This CDR3 has 14 residues. J was trimmed by 5 bases and V by 6 bases; bases with no gene match: 5. The V gene's germline CDR1 is ENHRY and CDR2 SYGVKD. The assay was immunoSEQ multiplex PCR, and TCRdb's table has in-frame clones only and misses some. The data hold 150,000 to 200,000 clones, with approximately 90% observed a single time. The sequenced sample was peripheral blood. This TCR was recovered from an elderly woman in a cohort sampled during active or convalescent COVID-19. The chain is built from TRBV10-3 and TRBJ2-7; TRBD2 aligns across 12 bases. CDR3 nucleotide sequence: TGTGCCATCAGCGCTAGCGGGAGGGCCGACGAGCAGTACGTC. Protein: CAISASGRADEQYV.